The clone carrying this T cell receptor beta chain occurred many times. Its specificity is unknown. This specimen belongs to a study of CD8 T cells in ankylosing spondylitis. General study results and limits: The clones that were linked to disease were reported to be significantly enriched in matched synovial fluid samples from ankylosing spondylitis patients. Characteristic, it appeared, of ankylosing spondylitis blood was a TCR beta motif of about eight highly homologous variants. Relatively rare in peripheral blood, disease-linked clones were also CD8+.

From the 5' RACE reads, TCRdb called clonotypes with MiXCR, one entry per CDR3 protein. The sample records 200,000 or so distinct CDR3 sequences, about a quarter being singletons. This CDR3 region has 14 residues. CDR1 and CDR2 (germline): SGHRS, YFSETQ. The ends lost 0 bases at V and 13 bases at J; junction bases unmatched: 5. This TCR derives from a male donor with ankylosing spondylitis or in good health (not recorded which). The rearrangement links TRBV5-1 to TRBJ1-6; the match to TRBD1 covers 9 bases. Input material: blood, either unsorted or a sorted T cell fraction (not recorded which). The CDR3 DNA reads TGCGCCAGCAGCTTGGGGACAGGGGCCCAGCCCCTCCACTTT. Its protein product is CASSLGTGAQPLHF.